The T cell receptor beta chain described here comes from a study of response to subunit inactivated influenza vaccine. TCRdb passed the RT-PCR reads through MiXCR, listing each CDR3 protein once. The sample contains roughly 570,000 distinct CDR3 sequences, about an eighth of which appear only once. The study's findings and limits: Seasonal influenza vaccination, on each occasion, was suggested by the authors to recruit few new T cells.

Trimming shortened V by 3 bases and J by 4 bases, and 13 bases separated the two germline ends. This CDR3 has 13 residues. CDR1 and CDR2 (germline): DFQATT, SNEGSKA (reference sequence). Points on this clonotype: What it binds is not known.

This chain uses TRBV20-1 with TRBJ2-7; D could derive from TRBD1 or TRBD2 (5 bases each). This specimen was PBMCs from blood, taken 45 days after vaccination. The sequence was collected from a man in his fifties or sixties who received an inactivated influenza vaccine. The CDR3 DNA sequence: TGCAGTGCTAGCTGGCCAGGGACGTACGAGCAGTACTTC. Its protein is CSASWPGTYEQYF.